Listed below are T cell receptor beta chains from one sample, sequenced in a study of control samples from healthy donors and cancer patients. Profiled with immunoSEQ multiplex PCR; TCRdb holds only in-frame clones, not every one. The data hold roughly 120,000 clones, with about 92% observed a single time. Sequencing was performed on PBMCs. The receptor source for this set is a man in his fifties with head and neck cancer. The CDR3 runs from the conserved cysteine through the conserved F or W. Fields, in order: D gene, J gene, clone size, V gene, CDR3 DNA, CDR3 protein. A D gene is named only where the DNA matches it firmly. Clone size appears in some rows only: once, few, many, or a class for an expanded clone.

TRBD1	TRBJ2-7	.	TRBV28	TGTGCCAGCAGTGCTGGGACAGGGGGAAAATACGAGCAGTACTTC	CASSAGTGGKYEQYF
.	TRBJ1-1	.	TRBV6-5	TGTGCCAGCAGCGTTAGCCCGAGCACTGAAGCTTTCTTT	CASSVSPSTEAFF
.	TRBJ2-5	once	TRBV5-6	TGTGCCAGCAGCTTTGGGGCAGGGGTAGAGACCCAGTACTTC	CASSFGAGVETQYF
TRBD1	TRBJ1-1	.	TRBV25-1	TGTGCCAGCAGTGATATACAGGGGTCAGGGAAACGAGGGACTGAAGCTTTCTTT	CASSDIQGSGKRGTEAFF
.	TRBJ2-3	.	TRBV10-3	TGTGCCATCAGTGCGCGGTCTACAGATACGCAGTATTTT	CAISARSTDTQYF
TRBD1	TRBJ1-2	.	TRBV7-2	TGTGCCAGCAGCTCACAGGGGTTTTCCTATGGCTACACCTTC	CASSSQGFSYGYTF
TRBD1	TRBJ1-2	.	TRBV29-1	TGCAGCGGGGAGGGACAGGGGACCGGCTACACCTTC	CSGEGQGTGYTF
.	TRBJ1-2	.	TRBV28	TGTGCCAGCAGTTTTTTAGGCGCTAACTATGGCTACACCTTC	CASSFLGANYGYTF
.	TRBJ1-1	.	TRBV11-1	TGTGCCAGCAGCTTAGGAGGGGGTTTGACTGAAGCTTTCTTT	CASSLGGGLTEAFF
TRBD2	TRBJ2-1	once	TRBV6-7	TGTGCCAGCAGTTACGGTCGGCTAGCGGGAGGCAATGAGCAGTTCTTC	CASSYGRLAGGNEQFF
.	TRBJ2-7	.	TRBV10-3	TGTGCCATCACTGATGCAGTGGGGTCCCACGAGCAGTACTTC	CAITDAVGSHEQYF
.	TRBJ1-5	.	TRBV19	TGTGCCAGTAGTCGAAGGGGCGGGACGTGGACCACCAATCAGCCCCAGCATTTT	CASSRRGGTWTTNQPQHF
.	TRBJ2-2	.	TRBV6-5	TGTGCCAGCAGTTACGAGCCAGGGGCAAGCACCGGGGAGCTGTTTTTT	CASSYEPGASTGELFF
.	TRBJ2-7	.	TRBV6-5	TGTGCCAGCAGCCATTTCTACGAGCAGTACTTC	CASSHFYEQYF
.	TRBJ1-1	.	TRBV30	TGTGCCTGGAGTGGAGGAAATGAAGCTTTCTTT	CAWSGGNEAFF
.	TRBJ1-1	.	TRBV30	TGTGCCTGGACCCCCAGCACTGAAGCTTTCTTT	CAWTPSTEAFF
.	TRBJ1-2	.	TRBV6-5	TGTGCCAGCAGTTACCGGGGGCGGAGCTACACCTTC	CASSYRGRSYTF